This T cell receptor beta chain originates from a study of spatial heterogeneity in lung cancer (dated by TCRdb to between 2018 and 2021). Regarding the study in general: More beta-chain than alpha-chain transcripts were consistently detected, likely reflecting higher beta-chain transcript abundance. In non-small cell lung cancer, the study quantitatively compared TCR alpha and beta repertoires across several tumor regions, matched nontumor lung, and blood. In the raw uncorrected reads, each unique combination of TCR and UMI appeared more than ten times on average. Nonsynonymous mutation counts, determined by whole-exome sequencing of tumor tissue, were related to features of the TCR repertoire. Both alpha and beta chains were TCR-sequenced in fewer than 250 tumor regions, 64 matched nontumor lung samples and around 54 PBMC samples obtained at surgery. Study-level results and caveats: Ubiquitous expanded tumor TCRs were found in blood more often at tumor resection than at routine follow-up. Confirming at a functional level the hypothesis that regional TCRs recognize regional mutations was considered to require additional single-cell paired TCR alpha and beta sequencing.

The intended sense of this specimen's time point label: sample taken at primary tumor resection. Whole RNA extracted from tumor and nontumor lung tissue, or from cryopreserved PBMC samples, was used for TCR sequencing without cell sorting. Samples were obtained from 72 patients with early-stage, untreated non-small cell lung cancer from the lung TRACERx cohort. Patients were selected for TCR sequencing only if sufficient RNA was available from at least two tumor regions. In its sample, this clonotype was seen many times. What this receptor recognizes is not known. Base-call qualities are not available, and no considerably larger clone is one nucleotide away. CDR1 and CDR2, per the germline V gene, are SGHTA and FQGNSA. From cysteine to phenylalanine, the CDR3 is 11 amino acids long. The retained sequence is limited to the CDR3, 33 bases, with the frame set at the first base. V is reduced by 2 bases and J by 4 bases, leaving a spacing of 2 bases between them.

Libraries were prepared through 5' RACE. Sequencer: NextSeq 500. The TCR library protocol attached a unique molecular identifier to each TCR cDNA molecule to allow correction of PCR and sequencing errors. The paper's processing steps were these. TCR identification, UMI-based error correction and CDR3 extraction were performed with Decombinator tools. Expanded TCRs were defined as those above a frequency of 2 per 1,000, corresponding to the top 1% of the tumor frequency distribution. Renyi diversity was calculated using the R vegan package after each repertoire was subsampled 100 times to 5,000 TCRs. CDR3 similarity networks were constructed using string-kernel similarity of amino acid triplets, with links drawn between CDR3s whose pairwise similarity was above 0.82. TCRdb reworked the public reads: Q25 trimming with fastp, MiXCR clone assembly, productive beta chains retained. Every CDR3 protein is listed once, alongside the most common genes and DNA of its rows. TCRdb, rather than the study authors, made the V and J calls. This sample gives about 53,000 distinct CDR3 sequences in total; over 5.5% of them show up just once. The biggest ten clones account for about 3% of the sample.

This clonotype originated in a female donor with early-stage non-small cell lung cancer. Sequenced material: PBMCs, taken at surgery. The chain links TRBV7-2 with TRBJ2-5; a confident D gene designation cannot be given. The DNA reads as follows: TGTGCCAGCAGCTTAACAGAGACCCAGTACTTC. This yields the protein CASSLTETQYF.